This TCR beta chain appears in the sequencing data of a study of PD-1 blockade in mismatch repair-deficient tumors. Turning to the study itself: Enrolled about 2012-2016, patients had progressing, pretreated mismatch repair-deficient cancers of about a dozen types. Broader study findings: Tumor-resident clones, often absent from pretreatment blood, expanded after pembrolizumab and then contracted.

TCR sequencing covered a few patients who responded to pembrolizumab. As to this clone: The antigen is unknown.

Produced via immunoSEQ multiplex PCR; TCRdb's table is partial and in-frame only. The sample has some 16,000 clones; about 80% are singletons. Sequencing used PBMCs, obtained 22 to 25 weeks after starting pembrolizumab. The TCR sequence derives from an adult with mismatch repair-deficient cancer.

This chain's CDR3 is CASSPEGRPLENEQFF. The CDR3 DNA reads as TGTGCCAGCTCACCCGAGGGGAGGCCTCTGGAGAATGAGCAGTTCTTC. The V call is TRBV18, the J call TRBJ2-1, with a tentative D call TRBD2 (6 bases). The germline CDR1 and CDR2 sequences are KGHSH and LQKENI. V was shortened by 3 bases and J by 7 bases, with 19 bases between the two germline ends. This CDR3 spans 16 amino acids.